This entry lists 12 T cell receptor beta chains sequenced from one sample in a study of T cells in Graves' hyperthyroidism and ophthalmopathy. The investigators amplified TCR beta CDR3 regions from RNA transcripts. Primed by the HTBI set, a first-round RT-PCR was run on the TCR CDR3. A single record per CDR3 protein comes from TCRdb applying MiXCR to the multiplex PCR reads. Counted here are 550,000 to 700,000 distinct CDR3 sequences, 46% occurring once; the ten biggest clones make up around 19%. Specimen: peripheral blood or thyroid tissue (not recorded which). Receptors were obtained from an adult woman with Graves' disease, either hyperthyroidism or ophthalmopathy (not recorded which).

As to this clonotype: A much more abundant neighbour one base away suggests this may be a read error. No conserved phenylalanine or tryptophan ends this CDR3, so it is likely a read error. The rearrangement joins TRBV6-5 to TRBJ1-1; D not certain. The CDR3 has 14 residues. Germline V gives CDR1 MNHEY, CDR2 SVGAGI. V lost 0 bases and J 6 bases, leaving 11 bases between the germline ends. The CDR3 region has the DNA TGTGCCAGCAGTTACTCGAGTAGAATCCCTGAAGCTTTCCTT. Its translation is CASSYSSRIPEAFL.

The genes are TRBV7-8 and TRBJ1-1, with D perhaps TRBD1 (6 bases). Per germline, CDR1 SGHVS and CDR2 FQNEAQ. The V and J ends lost 7 bases and 6 bases respectively, with 15 bases between them. CDR3 length: 13 residues. This CDR3 is CASKRTGAPEAFF. DNA for the CDR3: TGTGCCAGCAAAAGAACGGGGGCGCCTGAAGCTTTCTTT.

This clonotype was picked up many times. The chain joins TRBV7-8 to TRBJ2-7; a weak D match, TRBD1 (5 bases). This CDR3 is built from 14 residues. V was trimmed by 0 bases and J by 3 bases, leaving 9 bases between them. CDR1 and CDR2 from the germline V gene are SGHVS and FQNEAQ. This CDR3 reads CASSLATGFYEQYF. The CDR3 DNA sequence: TGTGCCAGCAGCTTAGCTACAGGCTTCTACGAGCAGTACTTC.

This sequence joins TRBV5-1 and TRBJ2-5, with D perhaps TRBD1 (6 bases). Between the trimmed V and J ends, which lost 0 bases and 5 bases, there was a span of 11 bases. The germline V gene has CDR1 SGHRS and CDR2 YFSETQ. This CDR3 region has 14 residues. DNA for the CDR3: TGCGCCAGCAGCTTGGATGGGACAAAGGAGACCCAGTACTTC. This encodes CASSLDGTKETQYF.

This clonotype has ten or more counts. This chain uses TRBV7-9 with TRBJ2-2; D might be TRBD2 (7 bases). CDR1 SEHNR and CDR2 FQNEAQ come from the germline V gene (reference sequence). The CDR3 extends over 16 amino acids. The V end lost 2 bases, the J end lost 5 bases, and 15 bases lay between the germline ends. In DNA form, the CDR3 reads TGTGCCAGCAGCTTACCCTGGGAGGGGGAGACCGGGGAGCTGTTTTTT. It specifies CASSLPWEGETGELFF.

The J gene is TRBJ1-2, the V gene TRBV28; weak D call: TRBD1 (6 bases). CDR1 is MDHEN and CDR2 is SYDVKM in the germline V gene. V lost 4 bases and J lost 4, with 19 bases in between. The CDR3 contains 16 residues. The CDR3 here is CASSYAEWGAGYGYTF. In DNA, the CDR3 is TGTGCCAGCAGTTACGCCGAGTGGGGGGCTGGCTATGGCTACACCTTC.

In this sample, this clonotype turned up many times. The chain has TRBV6-2 or TRBV6-3 and TRBJ1-5; TRBD1 matches at 9 bases. CDR1 and CDR2 from the germline V gene are MNHEY and SVGEGT. V was pared by 6 bases and J by 4 bases, with 4 bases of the junction left unmatched. There are 14 residues in the CDR3. The CDR3 reads CASRDRGANQPQHF. The CDR3 DNA sequence: TGTGCCAGCAGAGACAGGGGGGCGAATCAGCCCCAGCATTTT.

This clonotype was observed a handful of times. This chain connects TRBV7-9 to TRBJ2-7, with a tentative D call TRBD1 (6 bases). The V end lost 5 bases, the J end lost 1 base, and 15 bases lay between the germline ends. The CDR3 contains 15 residues. Germline CDR1 SEHNR, CDR2 FQNEAQ (reference sequence). The CDR3 DNA reads as TGTGCCAGCAGCGCAAAGGACAGTCGATCCTACGAGCAGTACTTC. This translates into CASSAKDSRSYEQYF.

The rearrangement uses TRBV5-1 and TRBJ1-3; D not certain. The germline CDR1 and CDR2 sequences are SGHRS and YFSETQ. V lost 1 base, J lost 0 bases, and 8 bases lay in between. The CDR3 extends over 15 amino acids. The DNA of the CDR3 is TGCGCCAGCAGCTTGTGGGGATACTCTGGAAACACCATATATTTT. Translating gives CASSLWGYSGNTIYF.

The chain links TRBV7-3 to TRBJ2-5, with 9 positions matching TRBD1. V shed 4 bases and J 5 bases; nucleotides not matched to a gene: 8. The CDR3 runs to 15 residues. Germline V gene data show CDR1 as SGHTA and CDR2 as FQGTGA. The CDR3 is CASSWDRAEMETQYF. The DNA of the CDR3 is TGTGCCAGCAGCTGGGACAGGGCCGAAATGGAGACCCAGTACTTC.

For this clonotype: This sequence may be a read error, since a much larger clone differs from it by one base. The chain links TRBV12-3 or TRBV12-4 to TRBJ1-6; no firm D call. The CDR3 spans 13 residues. In DNA, the CDR3 is TGTGCCGGCAGTTCGACTGGTAATTCACCCCTCCACTTT. Translated: CAGSSTGNSPLHF.

This clonotype was seen at least ten times. The CDR3 here is CASSLGSMGEGYTF. Here the CDR3 DNA reads TGTGCCAGCAGCTTAGGCTCCATGGGGGAGGGCTACACCTTC. The chain couples TRBV7-9 to TRBJ1-2; a weak D match, TRBD1 (5 bases). The CDR3 sequence is 14 residues long. V lost 1 base and J lost 8, with 14 bases in between. Germline CDR1 and CDR2: SEHNR and FQNEAQ (reference sequence).